Each of the 11 T cell receptor beta chains below was sequenced from the same sample in a study of cytomegalovirus exposure and HLA in healthy donors. Primers included in the PCR were 60 Vbeta and 13 Jbeta primers. The table came from immunoSEQ multiplex PCR; TCRdb's copy has only in-frame clones and leaves some out. Among roughly 140,000 clones, around three fifths were seen once, and the ten largest hold about 2.9%. The sample was PBMCs. The receptors were gathered from a woman aged 25-40 years in good health and CMV-seropositive.

The J gene is TRBJ1-1, the V gene TRBV6-5; D remains ambiguous. The CDR3 totals 12 residues. The V gene's germline CDR1 is MNHEY and CDR2 SVGAGI. Trimming shortened V by 7 bases and J by 7 bases, and 13 bases separated the two germline ends. CDR3: CASTQTRGEAFF. The CDR3 DNA is TGTGCCAGCACCCAGACCCGCGGTGAAGCTTTCTTT.

Only one count was recorded for this clone. The CDR3 DNA follows: TGTGCCAGCAGTTTTAGTTATCAGCCCCAGCATTTT. Amino acids: CASSFSYQPQHF. The V and J genes are TRBV28 and TRBJ1-5; D not certain. Germline assignment: CDR1 MDHEN and CDR2 SYDVKM. V lost 3 bases, J lost 5 bases, and 5 bases lay in between. CDR3 length: 12 residues.

The chain carries TRBV14 and TRBJ2-5, with 7 bases fitting TRBD1. Unmatched junction bases numbered 15, after V lost 2 bases and J lost 3 bases. The CDR3 sequence is 18 residues long. Germline V gives CDR1 SGHDN, CDR2 FVKESK. The CDR3 loop is CASSQSGRTRGLKETQYF. CDR3 bases: TGTGCCAGCAGCCAATCGGGACGAACAAGGGGGCTAAAAGAGACCCAGTACTTC.

The rearrangement uses TRBV30 and TRBJ1-5; D not resolved. The CDR3 length is 14 residues. Germline V gives CDR1 GTSNPN, CDR2 SVGIG (reference sequence). V was clipped by 2 bases and J by 5 bases, with 13 bases between them. CDR3 residues: CAWSPEPGYQPQHF. The CDR3 nucleotides are TGTGCCTGGAGTCCGGAACCAGGTTATCAGCCCCAGCATTTT.

This clone was recorded a few times. V is TRBV7-2 and J is TRBJ1-5, with TRBD1 as a possible D gene (6 bases). V shed 2 bases and J shed 1 base, with 12 bases lying between them. The CDR3 totals 16 residues. Germline CDR1 reads SGHTA; CDR2 reads FQGNSA. Here the CDR3 DNA reads TGTGCCAGCAGCTTATGGGGGACAACGAGCAATCAGCCCCAGCATTTT. Translating gives CASSLWGTTSNQPQHF.

The V gene is TRBV4-1, the J gene TRBJ2-7; 8 nucleotides agree with TRBD2. Losses at the gene ends were 1 base for V and 3 bases for J; bases not matched to a gene: 14. Germline V gives CDR1 MGHRA, CDR2 YSYEKL. This CDR3 comprises 18 residues. CDR3 in amino acids: CASSQAGGAAPTLYEQYF. In DNA, the CDR3 is TGCGCCAGCAGCCAAGCCGGGGGGGCCGCCCCCACGCTCTACGAGCAGTACTTC.

The table lists this clone with a few counts. DNA for the CDR3: TGTGCCACCAGCAGAGACGGTGGCTCTGGGGCCAACGTCCTGACTTTC. Its protein product is CATSRDGGSGANVLTF. The chain has TRBV15 and TRBJ2-6; D is unclear. V dropped 0 bases and J dropped 0 bases, with 6 bases sitting between them. In germline, CDR1 is LNHNV, CDR2 YYDKDF (reference sequence). This CDR3 region has 16 residues.

The CDR3 coding sequence is TGTGCCAGCAGCCCAGGGACTAGCGGAGAGCAGTACTTC. Translated: CASSPGTSGEQYF. This chain connects TRBV7-9 to TRBJ2-7; 11 nucleotides line up with TRBD2. V shed 5 bases and J 7 bases; nucleotides not matched to a gene: 4. There are 13 residues in the CDR3. Germline V gene sequence: CDR1 SEHNR, CDR2 FQNEAQ (reference sequence).

As to this clone: The same CDR3 can be traced to other DNA sequences in this sample. V and J are TRBV27 and TRBJ1-2, with 7 bases identical to TRBD1. The V gene end was trimmed by 6 bases and the J gene end by 3 bases; junction bases not matched to a gene: 10. The germline V gene has CDR1 MNHEY and CDR2 SMNVEV (reference sequence). There are 15 residues in the CDR3. CDR3 residues: CASRGTSTGYYGYTF. In nucleotides, the CDR3 is TGTGCCAGCAGGGGCACCTCGACAGGGTACTATGGCTACACCTTC.

The V gene is TRBV7-2, the J gene TRBJ2-5; 7 bases fit TRBD1. The CDR3 runs 15 residues. V lost 1 base, J lost 1 base, and 3 bases stayed unmatched. Germline V gene sequence: CDR1 SGHTA, CDR2 FQGNSA. The CDR3 here is CASSLDRGSQETQYF. CDR3 in DNA: TGTGCCAGCAGCTTAGACAGGGGCAGCCAAGAGACCCAGTACTTC.

This clone has just a few counts. The CDR3 protein is CASSEGLEDTQYF. Here the CDR3 DNA reads TGTGCCAGCAGTGAAGGGCTTGAAGATACGCAGTATTTT. The V call is TRBV2, the J call TRBJ2-3, with D hard to call. This CDR3 contains 13 residues. Germline V gene sequence: CDR1 SNHLY, CDR2 FYNNEI. V lost 1 base and J 5 bases, leaving 7 bases between the germline ends.